This T cell receptor beta chain stems from a study of blood T cell repertoires in COVID-19 (dated by TCRdb to about 2020). As for the study more broadly: Collaborator samples came from the United States, Italy and Spain and covered acute and convalescent phases of COVID-19. The prospective study material was composed of cDNA or gDNA derived from T cells, B-cell-depleted T cells, or PBMCs. Deeply sampled blood TCRbeta repertoires from subjects exposed to, actively infected with, or recovered from COVID-19 were included in the dataset. The repertoires were released in a freely available public database meant as a resource for research on the immune response to SARS-CoV-2. The samples were drawn from the first 160 participants of the ongoing ImmuneRACE study and from more than 1,000 subjects provided by 6 global collaborators. Nearly every sample came with metadata listing a de-identified subject ID, COVID-19 status, age in years and sex. Where available, HLA class I and class II types were obtained from metadata supplied by the sample provider rather than from assay-based typing.

This clone is a singleton in its sample. Its antigen remains undetermined. Base qualities are not provided; no much larger clone lies one nucleotide away. TCRbeta CDR3 regions were amplified from genomic DNA using the immunoSEQ Assay, a bias-controlled multiplex PCR. Per the original workflow: The number of nucleated cells in each sample was estimated from the amplification of reference gene primers within the assay. Sequence reads were collapsed and filtered to measure the absolute abundance of every unique TCRbeta CDR3 rearrangement. For each sample, productive Simpson clonality was calculated as the square root of Simpson's diversity index across productive rearrangements. This immuneACCESS table, as held by TCRdb, lists in-frame sequences with V and J called but not all clones. Of the missing ones, under half trace to an unresolved V gene in checked studies; the others have no known cause. D and trimming were read from the DNA, whereas the V and J calls and clone size are those reported in that table. Here the sample has over 25,000 clones; 65% to 90% occur a single time. Under 7.5% of the sample is held by the ten biggest clonotypes.

The full study reports these points: The amount of clinical and demographic metadata varied by source and participant and was provided uncurated.

Each collaborating institution followed its own protocols to collect whole blood in K2EDTA tubes. For TCRbeta analysis, collaborator samples were shipped as frozen whole blood, as isolated PBMCs, or as DNA extracted from either sample type. This TCR came from a man in his fifties or sixties with active COVID-19. The sample consisted of peripheral blood.

The CDR3 reads as follows: CASRRGTSGGSYQETQYF. In nucleotide form, the sequence is TGTGCCAGCAGGCGTGGGACTAGCGGGGGGTCGTACCAAGAGACCCAGTACTTC. The chain uses TRBV5-5 and TRBJ2-5; the central 15 bases match TRBD2. CDR1 and CDR2, looked up from the germline V gene (reference sequence), are SGHKS and YYEKEE. Relative to germline, V is missing 5 bases and J is missing 0 bases, with 8 bases of the junction outside any gene match. CDR3 length: 18 amino acids, cysteine to phenylalanine. CDR3 DNA only is kept here, 54 bases in frame from base 1.